A single sample gave rise to the 26 T cell receptor beta chains below, sequenced in a study of T cell changes during pregnancy in multiple sclerosis. TCRdb keeps only in-frame clones here, not all; method: immunoSEQ multiplex PCR. The table lists over 80,000 clones, just over 90% of them singletons. The specimen was peripheral blood, collected in the second trimester of pregnancy. All receptors come from a female donor in good health, enrolled as a control in a pregnancy study.

This clone came up a few times. The rearrangement uses TRBV19 and TRBJ1-2; D perhaps matches TRBD1 (5 bases). Germline CDR1 is LNHDA and CDR2 is SQIVND (reference sequence). The CDR3 spans 15 residues. Trimming shortened V by 1 base and J by 5 bases, and 14 bases separated the two germline ends. CDR3 DNA sequence: TGTGCCAGTAGTATAGGTCCGGGAGGGGCGTATGGCTACACCTTC. This codes for CASSIGPGGAYGYTF. Complete variable domain (other parts from reference TRBV19 and TRBJ1-2): DGGITQSPKYLFRKEGQNVTLSCEQNLNHDAMYWYRQDPGQGLRLIYYSQIVNDFQKGDIAEGYSVSREKKESFPLTVTSAQKNPTAFYLCASSIGPGGAYGYTFGSGTRLTVV.

The chain carries TRBV13 and TRBJ2-7; 9 bases align to TRBD1. Looked up from germline, CDR1 is PRHDT and CDR2 is FYEKMQ (reference sequence). The V segment lost 2 bases and the J segment 6 bases; nucleotides outside the gene matches: 8. The CDR3 has 15 residues. Here the CDR3 reads CASSLQGQGRGEQYF. The CDR3 nucleotides are TGTGCCAGCAGCTTACAGGGACAGGGCCGAGGCGAGCAGTACTTC.

The chain is built from TRBV5-1 and TRBJ2-1; a possible D gene is TRBD1 (5 bases). The germline CDR1 and CDR2 sequences are SGHRS and YFSETQ. The length of the CDR3 is 13 residues. Trimming pared 0 bases from V and 4 bases from J, leaving 5 bases between. CDR3 sequence reads: CASSLGQYNEQFF. The CDR3 DNA follows: TGCGCCAGCAGCTTGGGACAGTACAATGAGCAGTTCTTC.

The J gene is TRBJ1-2, the V gene TRBV29-1, with 7 bases fitting TRBD1. Per the germline V gene, CDR1 is SQVTM and CDR2 is ANQGSEA. V lost 5 bases and J lost 2; bases outside the gene matches: 2. The CDR3 covers 12 residues. The CDR3 here is CSVLTGNYGYTF. The CDR3 DNA follows: TGCAGCGTTTTGACAGGGAACTATGGCTACACCTTC.

A few counts support this clone. The CDR3 nucleotides read TGTGCCAGCAAAGACAGCCTGGGGGAAGCTTTCTTT. Residues: CASKDSLGEAFF. This sequence joins TRBV28 and TRBJ1-1; tentatively, D is TRBD1 (5 bases). CDR1 and CDR2 from the germline V gene are MDHEN and SYDVKM. Trimming took off 7 bases at V and 8 bases at J, with 14 bases between the two ends. This CDR3 region has 12 residues.

The J gene is TRBJ2-7, the V gene TRBV6-6, with 7 bases identical to TRBD2. Germline V gene data show CDR1 as MNHNY and CDR2 as SVGAGI (reference sequence). Trimming removed 7 bases from V and 6 bases from J; junction bases left unmatched: 9. This CDR3 comprises 13 residues. The CDR3 loop reads CASTQAGVPEQYF. DNA of the CDR3: TGTGCCAGCACCCAGGCGGGGGTACCCGAGCAGTACTTC.

CDR3 in DNA: TGCGCCAGCAGCTGGGAAGGGGGAACAGATACGCAGTATTTT. Translated: CASSWEGGTDTQYF. The chain recombines TRBV5-1 with TRBJ2-3, with D possibly being TRBD1 (6 bases). The CDR3 is 14 amino acids. Trimming removed 3 bases at V and 3 bases at J, with 11 bases between. Germline V gene lookup returns CDR1 SGHRS and CDR2 YFSETQ.

CDR3 nucleotides: TGTGCCAGCAGTTTCGGGGGGGCTCGCGTTAAAACTGAAGCTTTCTTT. Residues: CASSFGGARVKTEAFF. The chain is built from TRBV28 and TRBJ1-1; maybe TRBD1 (6 bases). V was trimmed by 3 bases and J by 5 bases, leaving 19 bases between them. CDR1 is MDHEN and CDR2 is SYDVKM in the germline V gene. CDR3 size: 16 residues. The full variable domain, its missing parts supplied by reference TRBV28 and TRBJ1-1, is DVKVTQSSRYLVKRTGEKVFLECVQDMDHENMFWYRQDPGLGLRLIYFSYDVKMKEKGDIPEGYSVSREKKERFSLILESASTNQTSMYLCASSFGGARVKTEAFFGQGTRLTVV.

The CDR3 DNA sequence: TGTGCCAGCGGCCCCGGACAGTCAAGGGAAAAACTGTTTTTT. This gives the protein CASGPGQSREKLFF. The chain combines TRBV25-1 with TRBJ1-4; D is perhaps TRBD1 (6 bases). V lost 8 bases and J 8 bases, leaving 18 bases between the germline ends. This CDR3 has 14 residues. CDR1 is MGHDK and CDR2 is SYGVNS in the germline V gene.

The CDR3 bases are TGCAGCGTTGATGGGCAGTCTGGGGCCAACGTCCTGACTTTC. Residues: CSVDGQSGANVLTF. V and J are TRBV29-1 and TRBJ2-6, with D unclear. V was cut by 3 bases and J by 1 base, with 7 bases left in between. From germline, CDR1 is SQVTM and CDR2 ANQGSEA. There are 14 residues in the CDR3.

The CDR3 loop reads CASSPNTVSYEQYF. The CDR3 DNA follows: TGTGCCAGCTCACCAAATACAGTTTCCTACGAGCAGTACTTC. The chain employs TRBV18 and TRBJ2-7; D remains unclear. The CDR3 length is 14 residues. V dropped 2 bases and J dropped 1 base, with 9 bases sitting between them. Germline V gives CDR1 KGHSH, CDR2 LQKENI.

This rearrangement joins TRBV15 to TRBJ2-7, with 7 bases fitting TRBD2. Germline values: CDR1 LNHNV, CDR2 YYDKDF (reference sequence). This CDR3 is built from 14 residues. The ends lost 4 bases at V and 7 bases at J; junction bases unmatched: 10. Here the CDR3 reads CATSNGAGYQEQYF. CDR3 coding DNA: TGTGCCACCAGCAACGGAGCGGGGTACCAAGAGCAGTACTTC. The variable domain in full, completed from reference TRBV15 and TRBJ2-7, reads DAMVIQNPRYQVTQFGKPVTLSCSQTLNHNVMYWYQQKSSQAPKLLFHYYDKDFNNEADTPDNFQSRRPNTSFCFLDIRSPGLGDTAMYLCATSNGAGYQEQYFGPGTRLTVT.

This clone was observed a single time. V usage is TRBV4-1 and J usage is TRBJ1-5; D perhaps matches TRBD1 (6 bases). Germline V gives CDR1 MGHRA, CDR2 YSYEKL. V was trimmed by 1 base and J by 7 bases, leaving 17 bases between them. The CDR3 has 16 amino acids. CDR3 amino acids: CASSQVRGGGGQPQHF. Here the CDR3 DNA reads TGCGCCAGCAGCCAAGTACGCGGGGGCGGCGGGCAGCCCCAGCATTTT.

The chain uses TRBV14 and TRBJ2-7; TRBD2 agrees at 8 bases. J gave up 5 bases and V 6 bases, and 12 bases lay outside the gene matches. There are 15 residues in the CDR3. The germline V gene has CDR1 SGHDN and CDR2 FVKESK. The CDR3 region is CASRPRGVRVNEQYF. The CDR3 DNA reads as TGTGCCAGCAGGCCGCGGGGGGTGCGCGTTAACGAGCAGTACTTC.

This chain joins TRBV11-3 and TRBJ2-1, with D uncertain. V was clipped by 4 bases and J by 7 bases, with 5 bases between them. The CDR3 contains 11 residues. Germline-derived CDR1 and CDR2 are SGHNT and YENEEA. CDR3 sequence (DNA): TGTGCCAGCAGCTCCTCTAATGAGCAGTTCTTC. Translated, it gives CASSSSNEQFF.

There are many counts of this clone. The DNA is left out, because the CDR3 cannot be placed on it with certainty; the CDR3 is given as TCRdb lists it. The J gene is TRBJ1-1, the V gene TRBV12-1; the table's D gene call, TRBD1, was not cross checked with the DNA. TRBV12-1 is assigned pseudogene status. Including both end residues, the CDR3 is 21 amino acids long. CDR3 protein: CASSFFDYCVALGTANTEAFF.

The chain couples TRBV6-6 to TRBJ2-1; 10 nucleotides agree with TRBD1. This CDR3 region has 16 residues. V was pared by 5 bases and J by 7 bases, with 11 bases of the junction left unmatched. Germline CDR1 reads MNHNY; CDR2 reads SVGAGI (reference sequence). Here the CDR3 DNA reads TGTGCCAGCAGTCGAGAGACAGGGGGCGCATATAATGAGCAGTTCTTC. It specifies CASSRETGGAYNEQFF.

The chain couples TRBV28 to TRBJ2-5; 12 bases align to TRBD1. The V segment lost 1 base and the J segment 5 bases; nucleotides outside the gene matches: 5. Germline V gene lookup returns CDR1 MDHEN and CDR2 SYDVKM. This CDR3 is built from 16 residues. CDR3 in DNA: TGTGCCAGCAGTTTATTGGGACAGGGGGCGCGGGAGACCCAGTACTTC. It is translated as CASSLLGQGARETQYF.

The DNA of the CDR3 is TGTGCCAGCAGCCAACAGGGAAGAAGGGCTTTCTTT. It encodes CASSQQGRRAFF. The V gene is TRBV7-2, the J gene TRBJ1-1; TRBD1 might be the D (6 bases). This CDR3 contains 12 residues. The germline CDR1 and CDR2 sequences are SGHTA and FQGNSA. Deletions cut 5 bases from V and 11 bases from J, with 15 bases between.

The rearrangement links TRBV5-1 to TRBJ2-7; the match to TRBD1 covers 10 bases. V dropped 2 bases and J dropped 3; count of bases not matched to a gene: 5. The CDR3 loop spans 15 amino acids. Germline V lookup: CDR1 SGHRS, CDR2 YFSETQ. CDR3 DNA: TGCGCCAGCAGCTTAGGGACAGGGGCCCTCTACGAGCAGTACTTC. Residues: CASSLGTGALYEQYF. Full variable domain (remainder filled in from reference TRBV5-1 and TRBJ2-7): KAGVTQTPRYLIKTRGQQVTLSCSPISGHRSVSWYQQTPGQGLQFLFEYFSETQRNKGNFPGRFSGRQFSNSRSEMNVSTLELGDSALYLCASSLGTGALYEQYFGPGTRLTVT.

This clone was picked up one time. The CDR3 DNA reads as TGTGCCAGCCGTCGGGAGTCCAATGAGCAGTTCTTC. This codes for CASRRESNEQFF. V gene TRBV2 combines with J gene TRBJ2-1, with a tentative D call TRBD2 (6 bases). Germline V gives CDR1 SNHLY, CDR2 FYNNEI. The CDR3 is 12 residues long. V dropped 8 bases and J dropped 6 bases, with 11 bases sitting between them.

The V and J genes are TRBV12-5 and TRBJ1-6; possibly TRBD1 for D (6 bases). The germline gives CDR1 LGHNT, CDR2 FRNRAP. The CDR3 has 16 residues. V was shortened by 5 bases and J by 0 bases, with 11 bases between the two germline ends. The CDR3 bases are TGTGCTAGTGGTGACAGGCGGAGCTCCTATAATTCACCCCTCCACTTT. This translates into CASGDRRSSYNSPLHF.

V usage is TRBV5-8 and J usage is TRBJ2-1; 8 positions agree with TRBD1. With V trimmed by 10 bases and J by 5 bases, 8 bases remained unmatched. The length of the CDR3 is 13 residues. Germline V lookup: CDR1 SGHTS, CDR2 YDEGEE. Here the CDR3 reads CAGRDRKNNEQFF. The CDR3 DNA follows: TGTGCCGGTCGGGACAGGAAAAACAATGAGCAGTTCTTC.

V usage is TRBV29-1 and J usage is TRBJ1-5, with 7 bases fitting TRBD1. CDR1 and CDR2 from the germline V gene are SQVTM and ANQGSEA. The CDR3 has 11 residues. V lost 6 bases and J lost 11; bases outside the gene matches: 7. The CDR3 protein is CSVRTGSAQHF. The CDR3 nucleotides read TGCAGCGTGCGGACAGGCTCTGCCCAGCATTTT.

The J gene is TRBJ2-7, the V gene TRBV2; the D gene is possibly TRBD1 (6 bases). The CDR3 has 15 amino acids. V dropped 6 bases and J dropped 0 bases, with 15 bases sitting between them. CDR1 and CDR2 from the germline V gene are SNHLY and FYNNEI. CDR3 amino acids: CASRDYRDTSYEQYF. CDR3 nucleotides: TGTGCCAGCAGAGACTATCGGGACACCTCCTACGAGCAGTACTTC.

This chain uses TRBV5-4 with TRBJ2-5, with D unclear. The germline CDR1 and CDR2 sequences are SGHNT and YYREEE (reference sequence). This CDR3 region has 13 residues. Trimming pared 4 bases from V and 3 bases from J, leaving 10 bases between. The CDR3 protein is CASSLPQKETQYF. In DNA form, the CDR3 reads TGTGCCAGCAGCCTACCACAGAAAGAGACCCAGTACTTC.